This T cell receptor (beta chain) was sequenced for a study of T cell responses to AZD1222 COVID-19 vaccine. Study findings and constraints: Among those given AZD1222, only 5 to 7 were seropositive at baseline. Spike was spanned by vaccine-associated CD4 TCRs, which were dominant at 160-218 and 743-854. Scientists sampled the repertoires only once the peak T cell response had passed. The donor cohort was predominantly white British with a female majority, and clonal diversity may have been underestimated.

Notes on this clone: Its antigen is still unknown.

Clones were read by immunoSEQ multiplex PCR, and TCRdb kept only the in-frame ones, dropping some. The table records about 100,000 clones, roughly nine tenths of them present only once. Here the sequenced sample was peripheral blood, taken 28 days after the second AZD1222 dose. The sequence was collected from an adult who received the AZD1222 COVID-19 vaccine.

CDR3 nucleotide sequence: TGCGCCAGCAGTGGAGGTTTCGTTTACGAGCAGTACTTC. Translated, it gives CASSGGFVYEQYF. The rearrangement joins TRBV4-1 to TRBJ2-7, with D maybe TRBD2 (5 bases). The CDR3 is 13 amino acids. V was pared by 6 bases and J by 4 bases, with 13 bases between. Germline CDR1 is MGHRA and CDR2 is YSYEKL.